This TCR beta chain was obtained from a study of neurological immune-mediated disorders. cDNA synthesis was performed by 5'RACE with 10-nucleotide random UMIs. The output of every sequencing run, over 180 million TCR-beta sequences, came from 15-18 subjects. TCRdb re-called the 5' RACE reads with MiXCR, one entry per CDR3 protein. The sample contains roughly 13,000 distinct CDR3 sequences, approximately 7.7% of which appear only once. CDR3 length: 8 residues. CDR1 is LNHNV, CDR2 YYDKDF, per germline (reference sequence). Healthy controls were blood bank volunteers in Maryland, USA. Sorted libraries used around 1 million CD4+ or CD8+ T cells.

V and J are TRBV15 and TRBJ1-5; D not resolved. Sequenced material: CD8+ T cells from blood. This clonotype was sampled from a woman in her 40s in good health. The CDR3 DNA reads as TGTAGCAATCAGCCCCAGCATTTT. This gives the protein CSNQPQHF.